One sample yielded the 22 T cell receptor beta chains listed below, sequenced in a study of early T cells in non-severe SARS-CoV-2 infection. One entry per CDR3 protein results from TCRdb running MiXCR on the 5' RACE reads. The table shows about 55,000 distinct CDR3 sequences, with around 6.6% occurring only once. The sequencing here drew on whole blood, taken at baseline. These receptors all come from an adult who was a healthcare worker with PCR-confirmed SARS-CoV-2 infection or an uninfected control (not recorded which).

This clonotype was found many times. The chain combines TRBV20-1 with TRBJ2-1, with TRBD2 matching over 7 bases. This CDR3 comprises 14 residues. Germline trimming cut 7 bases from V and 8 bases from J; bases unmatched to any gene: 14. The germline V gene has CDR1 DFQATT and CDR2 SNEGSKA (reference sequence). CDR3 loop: CSVCGGWVRDEQFF. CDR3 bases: TGCAGTGTTTGCGGGGGTTGGGTTCGCGATGAGCAGTTCTTC.

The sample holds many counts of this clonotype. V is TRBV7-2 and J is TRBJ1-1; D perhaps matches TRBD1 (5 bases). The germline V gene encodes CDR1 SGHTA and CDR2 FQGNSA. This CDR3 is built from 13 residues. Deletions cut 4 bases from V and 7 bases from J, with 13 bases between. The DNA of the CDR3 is TGTGCCAGCAGCTCGGTAGGGGTGGGTGAAGCTTTCTTT. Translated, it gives CASSSVGVGEAFF.

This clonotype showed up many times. DNA for the CDR3: TGCAGCGCCACAAAGGGGGCAGATGTTAACTATGGCTACACCTTC. The encoded protein is CSATKGADVNYGYTF. V is TRBV29-1 and J is TRBJ1-2, with 7 bases that match TRBD1. Losses at the gene ends were 7 bases for V and 1 base for J; bases not matched to a gene: 12. The CDR3 loop spans 15 amino acids. From germline, CDR1 is SQVTM and CDR2 ANQGSEA. The complete variable domain, with remaining parts taken from reference TRBV29-1 and TRBJ1-2, reads SAVISQKPSRDICQRGTSLTIQCQVDSQVTMMFWYRQQPGQSLTLIATANQGSEATYESGFVIDKFPISRPNLTFSTLTVSNMSPEDSSIYLCSATKGADVNYGYTFGSGTRLTVV.

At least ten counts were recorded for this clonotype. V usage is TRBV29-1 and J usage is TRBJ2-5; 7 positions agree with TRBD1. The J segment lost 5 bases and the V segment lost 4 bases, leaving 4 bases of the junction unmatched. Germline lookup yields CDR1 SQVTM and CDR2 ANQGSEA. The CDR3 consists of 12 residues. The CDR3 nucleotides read TGCAGCGTTGGACAGGGTGTGGAGACCCAGTACTTC. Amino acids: CSVGQGVETQYF.

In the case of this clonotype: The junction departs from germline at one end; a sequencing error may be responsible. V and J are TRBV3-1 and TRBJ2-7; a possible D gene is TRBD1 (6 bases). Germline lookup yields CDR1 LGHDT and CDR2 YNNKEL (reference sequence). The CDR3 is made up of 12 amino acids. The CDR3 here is CVSSGDTYEQYF. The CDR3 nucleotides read TGTGTCAGCTCCGGGGACACCTACGAGCAGTACTTC.

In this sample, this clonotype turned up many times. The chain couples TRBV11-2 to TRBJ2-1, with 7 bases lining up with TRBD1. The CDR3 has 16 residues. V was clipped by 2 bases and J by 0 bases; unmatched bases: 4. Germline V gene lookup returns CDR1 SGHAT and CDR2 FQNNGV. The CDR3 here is CASSLRGDSSYNEQFF. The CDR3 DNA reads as TGTGCCAGCAGCTTAAGAGGGGACAGCTCCTACAATGAGCAGTTCTTC. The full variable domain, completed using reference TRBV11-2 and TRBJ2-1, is EAGVAQSPRYKIIEKRQSVAFWCNPISGHATLYWYQQILGQGPKLLIQFQNNGVVDDSQLPKDRFSAERLKGVDSTLKIQPAKLEDSAVYLCASSLRGDSSYNEQFFGPGTRLTVL.

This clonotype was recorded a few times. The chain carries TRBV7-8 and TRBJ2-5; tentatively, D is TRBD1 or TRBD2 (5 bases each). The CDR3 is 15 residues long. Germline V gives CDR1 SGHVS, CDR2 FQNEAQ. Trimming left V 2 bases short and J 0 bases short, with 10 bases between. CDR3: CASSLYEGHQETQYF. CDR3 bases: TGTGCCAGCAGCTTATATGAGGGGCACCAAGAGACCCAGTACTTC.

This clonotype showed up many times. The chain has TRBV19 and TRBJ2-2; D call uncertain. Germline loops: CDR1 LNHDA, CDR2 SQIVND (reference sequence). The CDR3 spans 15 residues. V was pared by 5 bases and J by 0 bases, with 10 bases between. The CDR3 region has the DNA TGTGCCAGTAGTCCTTTCAGTACGAACACCGGGGAGCTGTTTTTT. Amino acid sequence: CASSPFSTNTGELFF.

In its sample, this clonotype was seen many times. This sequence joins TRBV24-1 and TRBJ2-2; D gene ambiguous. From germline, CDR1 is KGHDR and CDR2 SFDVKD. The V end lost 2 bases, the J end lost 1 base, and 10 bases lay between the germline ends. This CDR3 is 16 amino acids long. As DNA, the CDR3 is TGTGCCACCAGTGATTCGGGCAAGCTGAACACCGGGGAGCTGTTTTTT. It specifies CATSDSGKLNTGELFF.

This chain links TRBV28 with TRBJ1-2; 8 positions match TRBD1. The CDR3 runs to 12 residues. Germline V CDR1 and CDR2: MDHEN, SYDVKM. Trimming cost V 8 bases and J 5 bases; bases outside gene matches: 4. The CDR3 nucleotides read TGTGCCAGCGGAGACAGGGGTTATGGCTACACCTTC. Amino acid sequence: CASGDRGYGYTF.

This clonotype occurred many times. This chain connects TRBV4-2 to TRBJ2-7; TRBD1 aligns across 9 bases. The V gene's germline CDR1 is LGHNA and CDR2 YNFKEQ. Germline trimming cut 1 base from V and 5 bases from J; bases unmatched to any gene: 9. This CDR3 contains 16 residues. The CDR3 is CASSQVEPGQGDEQYF. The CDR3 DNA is TGTGCCAGCAGCCAAGTAGAACCGGGACAGGGCGACGAGCAGTACTTC.

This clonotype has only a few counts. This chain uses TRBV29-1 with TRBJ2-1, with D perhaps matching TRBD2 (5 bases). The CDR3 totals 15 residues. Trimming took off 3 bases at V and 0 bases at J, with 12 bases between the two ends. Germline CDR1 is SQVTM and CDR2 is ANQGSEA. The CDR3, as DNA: TGCAGCGTTGAGGCCCGGGGTAGCTCCTACAATGAGCAGTTCTTC. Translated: CSVEARGSSYNEQFF.

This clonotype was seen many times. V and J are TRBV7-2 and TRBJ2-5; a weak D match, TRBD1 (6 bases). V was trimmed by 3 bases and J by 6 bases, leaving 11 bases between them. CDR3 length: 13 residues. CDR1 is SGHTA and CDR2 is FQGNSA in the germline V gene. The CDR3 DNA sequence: TGTGCCAGCAGCTTCCGACAGGAACAGACCCAGTACTTC. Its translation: CASSFRQEQTQYF.

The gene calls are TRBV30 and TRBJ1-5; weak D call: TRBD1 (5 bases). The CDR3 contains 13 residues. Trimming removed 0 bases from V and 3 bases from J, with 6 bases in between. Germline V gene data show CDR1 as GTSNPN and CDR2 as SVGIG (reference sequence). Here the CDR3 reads CAWSVQVNQPQHF. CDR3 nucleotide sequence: TGTGCCTGGAGTGTACAGGTCAATCAGCCCCAGCATTTT.

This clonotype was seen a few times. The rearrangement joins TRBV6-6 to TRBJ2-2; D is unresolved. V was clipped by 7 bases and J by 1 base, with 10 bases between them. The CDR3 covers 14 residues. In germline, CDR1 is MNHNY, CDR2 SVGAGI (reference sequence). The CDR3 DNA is TGTGCCAGCACTAATACATTGAACACCGGGGAGCTGTTTTTT. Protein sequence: CASTNTLNTGELFF.

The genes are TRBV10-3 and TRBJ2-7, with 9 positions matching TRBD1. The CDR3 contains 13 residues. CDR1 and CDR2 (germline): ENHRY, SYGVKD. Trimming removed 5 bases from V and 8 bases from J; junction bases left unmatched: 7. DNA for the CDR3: TGTGCCATCAGTTCACAGGGGGCGGGGAAGCAGTACTTC. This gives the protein CAISSQGAGKQYF.

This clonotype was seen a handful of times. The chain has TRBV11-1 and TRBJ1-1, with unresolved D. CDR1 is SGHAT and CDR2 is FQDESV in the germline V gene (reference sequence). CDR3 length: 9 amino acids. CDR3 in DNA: TGTACAACGGGTTTTGAAGCTTTCTTT. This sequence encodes CTTGFEAFF.

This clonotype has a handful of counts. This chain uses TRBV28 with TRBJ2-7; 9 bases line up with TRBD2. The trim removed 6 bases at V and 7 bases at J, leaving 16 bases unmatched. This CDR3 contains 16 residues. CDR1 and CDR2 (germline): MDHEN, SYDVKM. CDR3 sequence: CASRILAGAPSTEQYF. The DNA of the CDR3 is TGTGCCAGCAGGATCTTAGCGGGGGCCCCGTCAACGGAGCAGTACTTC.

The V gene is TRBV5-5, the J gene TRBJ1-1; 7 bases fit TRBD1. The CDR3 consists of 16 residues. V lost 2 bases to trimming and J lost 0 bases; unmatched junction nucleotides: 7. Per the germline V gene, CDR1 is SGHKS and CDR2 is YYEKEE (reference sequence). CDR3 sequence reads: CASSFGTVDMNTEAFF. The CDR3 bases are TGTGCCAGCAGCTTTGGGACAGTGGACATGAACACTGAAGCTTTCTTT.

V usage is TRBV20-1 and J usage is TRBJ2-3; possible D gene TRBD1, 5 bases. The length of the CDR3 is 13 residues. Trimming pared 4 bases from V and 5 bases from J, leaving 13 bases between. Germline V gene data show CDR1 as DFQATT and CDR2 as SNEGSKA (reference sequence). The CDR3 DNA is TGCAGTGCTATGGGCAGGGCGAGAGATACGCAGTATTTT. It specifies CSAMGRARDTQYF.

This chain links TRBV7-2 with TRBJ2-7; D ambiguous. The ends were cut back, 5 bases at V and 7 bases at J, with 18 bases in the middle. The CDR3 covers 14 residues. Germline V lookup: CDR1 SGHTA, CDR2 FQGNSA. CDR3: CASSLRAVVGEQYF. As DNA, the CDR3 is TGTGCCAGCAGCCTCCGGGCGGTCGTAGGGGAGCAGTACTTC.

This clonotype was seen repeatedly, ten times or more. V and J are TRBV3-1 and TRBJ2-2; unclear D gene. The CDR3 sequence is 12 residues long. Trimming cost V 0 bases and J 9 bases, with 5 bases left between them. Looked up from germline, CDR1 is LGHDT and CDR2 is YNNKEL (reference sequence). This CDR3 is CASSQEGRELFF. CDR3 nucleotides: TGTGCCAGCAGCCAAGAAGGACGGGAGCTGTTTTTT.